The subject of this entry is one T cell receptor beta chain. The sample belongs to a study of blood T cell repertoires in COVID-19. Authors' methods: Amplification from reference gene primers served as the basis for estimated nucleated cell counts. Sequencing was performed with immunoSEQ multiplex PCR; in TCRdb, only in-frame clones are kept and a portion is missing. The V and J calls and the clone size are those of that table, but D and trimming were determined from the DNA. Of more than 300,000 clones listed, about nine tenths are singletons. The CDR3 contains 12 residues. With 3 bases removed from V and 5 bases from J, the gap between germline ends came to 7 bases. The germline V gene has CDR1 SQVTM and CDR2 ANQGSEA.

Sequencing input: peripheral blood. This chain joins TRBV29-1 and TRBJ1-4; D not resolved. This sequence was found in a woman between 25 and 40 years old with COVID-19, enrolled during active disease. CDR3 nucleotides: TGCAGCGTTGACGGCGGAAATGAAAAACTGTTTTTT. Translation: CSVDGGNEKLFF.